Following are 4 T cell receptor beta chains from one sample sequenced in a study of sequential checkpoint blockade in melanoma. Assay used: immunoSEQ multiplex PCR; TCRdb lists only in-frame clones, some missing. The sample shows 2,500 to 4,000 clones, 15% to 20% of them seen only once. Treatment meaning: randomized to nivolumab then ipilimumab (arm A) or the reverse (arm B). The sample consisted of tumor tissue (inferred from file names), taken from a patient given nivolumab and ipilimumab in sequence. Source of these receptors: a human donor with melanoma.

This clone has only a few counts. The chain is built from TRBV19 and TRBJ2-1; D remains unclear. CDR3 length equals 12 residues. The germline V gene encodes CDR1 LNHDA and CDR2 SQIVND (reference sequence). V shed 3 bases and J shed 9 bases, with 9 bases lying between them. CDR3 DNA: TGTGCCAGTAGTATTTCTAAGGGTGAGCAGTTCTTC. Its translation is CASSISKGEQFF.

This clone rates as medium-sized. V is TRBV19 and J is TRBJ1-1; the D gene is possibly TRBD1 (6 bases). Germline assignment: CDR1 LNHDA and CDR2 SQIVND (reference sequence). V lost 5 bases to trimming and J lost 11 bases, with 15 bases between them. This CDR3 comprises 12 residues. CDR3 DNA: TGTGCCAGTAGTTTCCGACAGGCGCCGGCTTTCTTT. This sequence encodes CASSFRQAPAFF. Full variable domain (outside the CDR3, taken from reference TRBV19 and TRBJ1-1): DGGITQSPKYLFRKEGQNVTLSCEQNLNHDAMYWYRQDPGQGLRLIYYSQIVNDFQKGDIAEGYSVSREKKESFPLTVTSAQKNPTAFYLCASSFRQAPAFFGQGTRLTVV.

This clone was seen a handful of times. The chain is built from TRBV6-1 and TRBJ1-6; D perhaps matches TRBD1 (6 bases). Germline V gives CDR1 MNHNS, CDR2 SASEGT. Trimming took 1 base from V and 7 from J, leaving 8 bases between them. The CDR3 has 14 amino acids. In DNA form, the CDR3 reads TGTGCCAGCAGTGAAGAGGGGGAGAATTCACCCCTCCACTTT. Translated: CASSEEGENSPLHF.

This clone is categorized as medium-sized. The CDR3: CASAGGLDYNEQFF. The CDR3 nucleotides read TGTGCCAGCGCAGGGGGACTAGACTACAATGAGCAGTTCTTC. This rearrangement joins TRBV6-8 to TRBJ2-1; D perhaps matches TRBD2 (8 bases). The CDR3 length is 14 residues. The V end lost 8 bases, the J end lost 3 bases, and 14 bases lay between the germline ends. Per the germline V gene, CDR1 is MNHGY and CDR2 is SAAAGT.